The source of this T cell receptor beta chain is a study of cytotoxic CD8 clonotypes in ibrutinib-treated CLL. In this sample, this clone turned up many times. There are 13 residues in the CDR3. V lost 0 bases and J lost 6, with 5 bases in between. Germline lookup yields CDR1 SGHDN and CDR2 FVKESK. Produced via immunoSEQ multiplex PCR; TCRdb's table is partial and in-frame only. The table has about 180,000 clones, roughly 80% seen once; the top ten hold about 4.5%. The sample in question was PBMCs, obtained after 24 months of ibrutinib treatment. V is TRBV14 and J is TRBJ2-2, with D unresolved. The sequence derives from a human donor with chronic lymphocytic leukemia. CDR3 protein: CASSQDAAGELFF. The CDR3 DNA sequence: TGTGCCAGCAGCCAAGATGCGGCCGGGGAGCTGTTTTTT.